One sample yielded the 17 T cell receptor beta chains listed below, sequenced in a study of graft-versus-host responses after intestinal transplantation. Sequenced by immunoSEQ multiplex PCR; TCRdb stores in-frame clones only, minus some. This table holds some 96,000 clones, over 75% found once. Here the sequenced sample was PBMCs, taken about 450 days after intestinal transplant. The source is a human patient who received an intestinal transplant, so some T cells may come from the graft donor.

The chain is built from TRBV6-5 and TRBJ2-3; 9 bases map to TRBD1. J lost 3 bases, V lost 2 bases, and 3 bases had no gene match. Germline V gives CDR1 MNHEY, CDR2 SVGAGI. This CDR3 spans 15 amino acids. The CDR3 region is CASSYGTGKTDTQYF. Here the CDR3 DNA reads TGTGCCAGCAGTTACGGGACAGGGAAGACAGATACGCAGTATTTT.

This chain connects TRBV7-8 to TRBJ2-5, with 7 bases matching TRBD2. The V gene's germline CDR1 is SGHVS and CDR2 FQNEAQ. V trimming: 1 base; J trimming: 5 bases; junction bases outside the gene matches: 4. The CDR3 is 14 residues long. CDR3 nucleotides: TGTGCCAGCAGCTTAGATTTGGGGGGGGAGACCCAGTACTTC. This gives the protein CASSLDLGGETQYF.

CDR3 region: CASSRASAFEAYGYTF. Written as DNA, the CDR3 is TGTGCCAGCAGCCGGGCGAGCGCGTTTGAGGCCTATGGCTACACCTTC. The chain is built from TRBV27 and TRBJ1-2; no clear D gene. V shed 6 bases and J shed 4 bases, with 21 bases lying between them. CDR1 and CDR2 (germline): MNHEY, SMNVEV (reference sequence). The CDR3 totals 16 residues.

The chain is built from TRBV4-1 and TRBJ1-1, with D possibly TRBD1 on 5 matching bases. Germline V gives CDR1 MGHRA, CDR2 YSYEKL. Trimming left V 0 bases short and J 7 bases short, with 9 bases between. The CDR3 contains 13 residues. The CDR3 loop is CASSQDPGVEAFF. CDR3 nucleotide sequence: TGCGCCAGCAGCCAAGATCCGGGGGTTGAAGCTTTCTTT.

This chain joins TRBV5-1 and TRBJ1-5, with D perhaps TRBD1 (5 bases). CDR3 length: 15 residues. CDR1 and CDR2 (germline): SGHRS, YFSETQ. Between the trimmed V and J ends, which lost 0 bases and 5 bases, there was a span of 12 bases. Here the CDR3 DNA reads TGCGCCAGCAGCTTGGCGGGGGTTTTGGATCAGCCCCAGCATTTT. Its translation is CASSLAGVLDQPQHF.

The gene calls are TRBV7-9 and TRBJ1-2; possible D gene TRBD1, 5 bases. CDR1 and CDR2 from the germline V gene are SEHNR and FQNEAQ (reference sequence). This CDR3 spans 13 amino acids. Trimming pared 5 bases from V and 6 bases from J, leaving 13 bases between. CDR3 bases: TGTGCCAGCAGCCTCAGCAGGGAGGATGGCTACACCTTC. Its protein product is CASSLSREDGYTF.

V gene TRBV5-1 combines with J gene TRBJ1-1; D is possibly TRBD1 (5 bases). CDR1 is SGHRS, CDR2 YFSETQ, per germline. The V end was cut by 1 base, the J end by 0 bases, with 13 bases between. The CDR3 has 16 amino acids. CDR3 bases: TGCGCCAGCAGCTTGAGTCCCACAGGCATGAACACTGAAGCTTTCTTT. Protein sequence: CASSLSPTGMNTEAFF.

This clone was picked up a small number of times. The rearrangement uses TRBV11-2 and TRBJ1-3; D is unresolved. This CDR3 comprises 14 residues. The germline V and J ends were trimmed by 2 bases and 2 bases, with 7 bases remaining between them. CDR1 is SGHAT and CDR2 is FQNNGV in the germline V gene. The CDR3 sequence is CASSLWGPGNTIYF. The DNA for the CDR3 is TGTGCCAGCAGCTTATGGGGTCCTGGAAACACCATATATTTT. Complete variable domain (other parts from reference TRBV11-2 and TRBJ1-3): EAGVAQSPRYKIIEKRQSVAFWCNPISGHATLYWYQQILGQGPKLLIQFQNNGVVDDSQLPKDRFSAERLKGVDSTLKIQPAKLEDSAVYLCASSLWGPGNTIYFGEGSWLTVV.

The genes are TRBV7-2 and TRBJ1-5; D gene ambiguous. CDR1 is SGHTA and CDR2 is FQGNSA in the germline V gene. CDR3 length: 13 residues. V dropped 1 base and J dropped 6 bases, with 7 bases sitting between them. The CDR3 is CASSLGWGQPQHF. DNA of the CDR3: TGTGCCAGCAGCTTAGGTTGGGGTCAGCCCCAGCATTTT.

The V gene is TRBV11-2, the J gene TRBJ1-6; D gene uncertain. The germline V gene has CDR1 SGHAT and CDR2 FQNNGV. The CDR3 covers 14 residues. Trimming took off 0 bases at V and 7 bases at J, with 7 bases between the two ends. The CDR3 bases are TGTGCCAGCAGCTTAGAGGAATCAAATTCACCCCTCCACTTT. As protein: CASSLEESNSPLHF. Based on the CDR3 plus reference TRBV11-2 and TRBJ1-6, the full variable domain is EAGVAQSPRYKIIEKRQSVAFWCNPISGHATLYWYQQILGQGPKLLIQFQNNGVVDDSQLPKDRFSAERLKGVDSTLKIQPAKLEDSAVYLCASSLEESNSPLHFGNGTRLTVT.

The chain links TRBV7-8 to TRBJ2-7; D is possibly TRBD1 (6 bases). V dropped 3 bases and J dropped 0 bases, with 12 bases sitting between them. Germline loops: CDR1 SGHVS, CDR2 FQNEAQ. The CDR3 loop spans 15 amino acids. The CDR3 is CASSLGHRDSYEQYF. The DNA for the CDR3 is TGTGCCAGCAGCTTGGGGCACAGGGACTCCTACGAGCAGTACTTC.

The V call is TRBV7-3, the J call TRBJ2-7; TRBD2 matches 8 bases. CDR3 length: 15 residues. CDR1 and CDR2 (germline): SGHTA, FQGTGA. The ends lost 5 bases at V and 0 bases at J; junction bases unmatched: 6. CDR3 loop: CASSPTGTSSYEQYF. In nucleotides, the CDR3 is TGTGCCAGCAGCCCTACCGGGACTAGCTCCTACGAGCAGTACTTC.

A word on this clone: Other DNA sequences from this sample encode an identical CDR3 as well. The rearrangement uses TRBV6-5 and TRBJ1-1, with 7 bases aligning to TRBD1. V trimming: 6 bases; J trimming: 4 bases; junction bases outside the gene matches: 8. This CDR3 spans 14 amino acids. CDR1 and CDR2 from the germline V gene are MNHEY and SVGAGI. The CDR3 DNA sequence: TGTGCCAGCAGCTCGACAGGGTGGGGCACTGAAGCTTTCTTT. As protein: CASSSTGWGTEAFF.

The chain links TRBV6-1 to TRBJ2-4, with D maybe TRBD1 (6 bases). CDR1 and CDR2 from the germline V gene are MNHNS and SASEGT. The CDR3 runs to 18 residues. Trimming removed 0 bases at V and 2 bases at J, with 17 bases between. The CDR3 nucleotides are TGTGCCAGCAGTGAAGCGGGCAGGGGTCTATTTACCAAAAACATTCAGTACTTC. This gives the protein CASSEAGRGLFTKNIQYF.

The rearrangement joins TRBV19 to TRBJ2-6; D not certain. The CDR3 contains 16 residues. Trimming took off 0 bases at V and 2 bases at J, with 8 bases between the two ends. Germline V gives CDR1 LNHDA, CDR2 SQIVND (reference sequence). In nucleotides, the CDR3 is TGTGCCAGTAGTATAGAAGCCGGCACTGGGGCCAACGTCCTGACTTTC. It translates to CASSIEAGTGANVLTF.

The chain carries TRBV5-1 and TRBJ2-3; D unresolved. This CDR3 has 18 amino acids. Between the trimmed V and J ends, which lost 2 bases and 2 bases, there was a span of 21 bases. The V gene's germline CDR1 is SGHRS and CDR2 YFSETQ. CDR3 bases: TGCGCCAGCAGCTTCTCTCCAGAAGACACAATCCCCACAGATACGCAGTATTTT. It yields the protein CASSFSPEDTIPTDTQYF.

Details on this clone: Its ends do not fully match the called genes, so a read error is possible. The V gene is TRBV27, the J gene TRBJ1-1; maybe TRBD1 (6 bases). Germline lookup yields CDR1 MNHEY and CDR2 SMNVEV (reference sequence). The CDR3 is 12 residues long. For the CDR3, the DNA is TGTGCCAGCAGTCCGCGGGGGCCGAAGTTGGTCTTT. Translation: CASSPRGPKLVF.